These 17 T cell receptor beta chains were sequenced from one sample in a study of blood T cell repertoires in COVID-19 (dated by TCRdb to the early 2020s). The protocol used for the library was the immunoSEQ multiplex PCR assay. Entries here come from immuneACCESS through TCRdb and include only in-frame sequences with V and J called. Some clones fail to appear in such tables; in the studies checked, an unresolved V gene covers under half of the shortfall, and the cause of the remainder is unknown. A total of 200,000 to 250,000 clones appear in this sample, 85% to 90% of them only once. The ten largest account for over 12% of the sample. The specimen was PBMCs or T cells enriched from blood (not recorded which). These receptor sequences come from a man between 25 and 39 years old who had been exposed to COVID-19.

This chain links TRBV6-5 with TRBJ2-7, with D tentatively TRBD1 (7 bases). The CDR3 has 14 residues. The ends were cut back, 6 bases at V and 5 bases at J, with 17 bases in the middle. CDR1 is MNHEY and CDR2 is SVGAGI in the germline V gene. The CDR3 DNA sequence: TGTGCCAGCAGACCCCAGGGGGGCACGGACGAGCAGTACTTC. Protein product: CASRPQGGTDEQYF.

This rearrangement joins TRBV6-5 to TRBJ2-7, with TRBD1 as a possible D gene (6 bases). CDR1 is MNHEY and CDR2 is SVGAGI in the germline V gene. Trimming cost V 6 bases and J 3 bases, with 12 bases left between them. This CDR3 is 13 amino acids long. The CDR3 nucleotides read TGTGCCAGCAGGAGACTACAGGGCTACGAGCAGTACTTC. Translation: CASRRLQGYEQYF.

CDR3 sequence: CASSQDGGTGSREQYF. The DNA of the CDR3 is TGCGCCAGCAGCCAAGATGGGGGGACAGGGTCCCGCGAGCAGTACTTC. The rearrangement uses TRBV4-1 and TRBJ2-7; 9 nucleotides agree with TRBD1. The V gene's germline CDR1 is MGHRA and CDR2 YSYEKL. The CDR3 covers 16 residues. With 0 bases clipped from V and 6 bases from J, the junction kept 9 bases outside the gene matches.

The chain couples TRBV7-3 to TRBJ2-1, with unresolved D. The CDR3 is 14 amino acids. V lost 0 bases, J lost 6 bases, and 9 bases lay in between. The germline CDR1 and CDR2 sequences are SGHTA and FQGTGA. DNA for the CDR3: TGTGCCAGCAGCTTAACGTGGCAGTCCAATGAGCAGTTCTTC. Encoded protein: CASSLTWQSNEQFF.

This clone came up once. The rearrangement joins TRBV29-1 to TRBJ2-1; D is undetermined. The germline V gene has CDR1 SQVTM and CDR2 ANQGSEA. V lost 3 bases to trimming and J lost 0 bases, with 6 bases between them. The CDR3 covers 13 residues. The CDR3 reads CSVEPSSYNEQFF. For the CDR3, the DNA is TGCAGCGTTGAGCCGAGCTCCTACAATGAGCAGTTCTTC.

This chain joins TRBV12-3 or TRBV12-4 and TRBJ2-2; D is unresolved. Between the trimmed V and J ends, which lost 9 bases and 1 base, there was a span of 9 bases. This CDR3 is 13 amino acids long. The CDR3 here is CASYFGNTGELFF. The CDR3 bases are TGTGCCAGTTATTTCGGGAACACCGGGGAGCTGTTTTTT.

The chain carries TRBV5-5 and TRBJ1-5; 7 nucleotides align to TRBD1. The CDR3 covers 16 residues. The ends lost 4 bases at V and 0 bases at J; junction bases unmatched: 7. Germline CDR1 SGHKS, CDR2 YYEKEE (reference sequence). For the CDR3, the DNA is TGTGCCAGCAGCCTACTCGACAGGGTTAGCAATCAGCCCCAGCATTTT. This translates into CASSLLDRVSNQPQHF.

The J gene is TRBJ2-7, the V gene TRBV11-3; 7 nucleotides match TRBD1. The J segment lost 4 bases and the V segment lost 5 bases, leaving 8 bases of the junction unmatched. This CDR3 comprises 14 residues. Germline values: CDR1 SGHNT, CDR2 YENEEA. CDR3 region: CASSLPTGFYEQYF. The CDR3 nucleotides read TGTGCCAGCAGCCTCCCGACAGGGTTTTACGAGCAGTACTTC.

The chain has TRBV12-5 and TRBJ1-2, with TRBD1 identical over 7 bases. CDR3 length equals 15 residues. Germline V CDR1 and CDR2: LGHNT, FRNRAP. J lost 5 bases, V lost 5 bases, and 11 bases had no gene match. The CDR3 nucleotides read TGTGCTAGTGGTAACCCAAACACAGGGGAATATGGCTACACCTTC. Translation gives CASGNPNTGEYGYTF.

The rearrangement links TRBV7-9 to TRBJ1-1, with D maybe TRBD1 (5 bases). Germline V CDR1 and CDR2: SEHNR, FQNEAQ (reference sequence). The CDR3 has 13 residues. The V end lost 4 bases, the J end lost 11 bases, and 17 bases lay between the germline ends. CDR3: CASSSGPFSGAFF. The CDR3 coding sequence is TGTGCCAGCAGCTCAGGGCCGTTCAGTGGCGCTTTCTTT.

V and J are TRBV10-2 and TRBJ1-5; possibly TRBD1 for D (5 bases). The CDR3 is made up of 14 amino acids. From germline, CDR1 is WSHSY and CDR2 SAAADI. V was shortened by 6 bases and J by 3 bases, with 12 bases between the two germline ends. The CDR3 DNA sequence: TGCGCCAGCAGCTTAGCAGGGAACAATCAGCCCCAGCATTTT. It yields the protein CASSLAGNNQPQHF.

V gene TRBV4-2 combines with J gene TRBJ2-1; 9 nucleotides agree with TRBD2. In germline, CDR1 is LGHNA, CDR2 YNFKEQ. J lost 8 bases, V lost 0 bases, and 5 bases had no gene match. The CDR3 runs 15 residues. Written as DNA, the CDR3 is TGTGCCAGCAGCCAAGAGAGAGCGGGGGGCTATGAGCAGTTCTTC. As protein: CASSQERAGGYEQFF.

The rearrangement joins TRBV7-9 to TRBJ2-5; D may be TRBD1 (5 bases). The CDR3 covers 16 residues. Germline-derived CDR1 and CDR2 are SEHNR and FQNEAQ (reference sequence). Trimming stripped 5 bases from V and 3 bases from J, with 19 bases between. Here the CDR3 reads CASSVTPAGPKETQYF. The CDR3 nucleotides are TGTGCCAGCAGCGTGACCCCGGCAGGGCCGAAAGAGACCCAGTACTTC.

In this sample, this clone turned up once. This chain uses TRBV4-1 with TRBJ2-7, with 9 bases fitting TRBD1. The CDR3 runs 15 residues. V gave up 3 bases and J gave up 2 bases; unmatched junction bases: 5. Germline CDR1 reads MGHRA; CDR2 reads YSYEKL. The CDR3: CASSQGQGLAYEQYF. CDR3 DNA sequence: TGCGCCAGCAGCCAGGGACAGGGCTTAGCCTACGAGCAGTACTTC.

The gene calls are TRBV12-3 or TRBV12-4 and TRBJ1-1; no firm D call. V lost 8 bases, J lost 2 bases, and 12 bases lay in between. The CDR3 sequence is 13 residues long. CDR3 nucleotides: TGTGCCAGCGGCTCCTTCCCAAACACTGAAGCTTTCTTT. Amino acid sequence: CASGSFPNTEAFF.

CDR3 in DNA: TGTGCCAGCAGCTTCAACAACCCCTACGAGCAGTACTTC. This encodes CASSFNNPYEQYF. The chain is built from TRBV7-8 and TRBJ2-7; D is unresolved. There are 13 residues in the CDR3. The V gene lost 3 bases and the J gene lost 2 bases, with 8 bases spanning the gap. Germline V gene sequence: CDR1 SGHVS, CDR2 FQNEAQ.

This clone was seen a single time. V usage is TRBV7-3 and J usage is TRBJ2-3, with TRBD2 matching 10 bases. CDR3 length: 17 residues. Trimming at V came to 5 bases and at J to 1 base, leaving 9 bases not matched to a gene. Germline-derived CDR1 and CDR2 are SGHTA and FQGTGA. The chain's CDR3 is CASSPSGAGGRTDTQYF. The CDR3 DNA follows: TGTGCCAGCAGCCCGAGCGGAGCGGGGGGGCGCACAGATACGCAGTATTTT.